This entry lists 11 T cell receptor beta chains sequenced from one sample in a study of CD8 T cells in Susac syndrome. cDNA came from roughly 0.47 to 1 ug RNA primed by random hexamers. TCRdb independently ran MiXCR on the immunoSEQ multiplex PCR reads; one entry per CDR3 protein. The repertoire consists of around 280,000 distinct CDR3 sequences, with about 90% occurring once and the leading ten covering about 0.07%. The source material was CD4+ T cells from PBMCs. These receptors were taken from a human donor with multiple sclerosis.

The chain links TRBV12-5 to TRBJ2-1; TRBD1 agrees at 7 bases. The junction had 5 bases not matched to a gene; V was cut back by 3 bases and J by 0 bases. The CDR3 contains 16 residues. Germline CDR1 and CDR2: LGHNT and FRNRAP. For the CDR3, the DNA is TGTGCTAGTGGTTTTCTACAGGGGTACTCCTACAATGAGCAGTTCTTC. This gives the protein CASGFLQGYSYNEQFF. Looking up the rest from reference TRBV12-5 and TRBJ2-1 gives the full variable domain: DARVTQTPRHKVTEMGQEVTMRCQPILGHNTVFWYRQTMMQGLELLAYFRNRAPLDDSGMPKDRFSAEMPDATLATLKIQPSEPRDSAVYFCASGFLQGYSYNEQFFGPGTRLTVL.

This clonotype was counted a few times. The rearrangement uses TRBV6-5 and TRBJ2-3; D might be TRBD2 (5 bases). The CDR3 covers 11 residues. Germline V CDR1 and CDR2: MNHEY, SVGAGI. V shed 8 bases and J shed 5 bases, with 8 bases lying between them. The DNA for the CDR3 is TGTGCCAGCTCTCGGGGAGATACGCAGTATTTT. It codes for CASSRGDTQYF.

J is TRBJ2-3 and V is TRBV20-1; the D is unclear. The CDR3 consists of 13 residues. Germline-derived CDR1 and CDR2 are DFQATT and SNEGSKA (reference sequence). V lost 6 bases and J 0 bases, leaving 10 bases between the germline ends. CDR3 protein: CSAGSRSTDTQYF. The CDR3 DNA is TGCAGTGCGGGATCCAGAAGCACAGATACGCAGTATTTT.

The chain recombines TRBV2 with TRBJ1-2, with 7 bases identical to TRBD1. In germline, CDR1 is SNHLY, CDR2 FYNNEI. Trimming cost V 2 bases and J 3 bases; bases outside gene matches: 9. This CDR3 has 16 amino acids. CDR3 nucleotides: TGTGCCAGCAGTGAACCTCTAGGGACAGCCCACTATGGCTACACCTTC. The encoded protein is CASSEPLGTAHYGYTF.

The CDR3 here is CASRRTEANEKLFF. The CDR3, as DNA: TGTGCCAGCAGGCGGACAGAAGCTAATGAAAAACTGTTTTTT. The chain recombines TRBV2 with TRBJ1-4; TRBD1 might be the D (6 bases). This CDR3 comprises 14 residues. V lost 6 bases, J lost 3 bases, and 11 bases lay in between. Germline CDR1 is SNHLY and CDR2 is FYNNEI.

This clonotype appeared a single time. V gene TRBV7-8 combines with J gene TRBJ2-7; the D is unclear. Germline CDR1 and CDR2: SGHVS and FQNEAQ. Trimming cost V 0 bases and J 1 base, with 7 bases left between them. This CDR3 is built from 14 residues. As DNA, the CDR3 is TGTGCCAGCAGCTTAGCGGCTAGTTCCTACGAGCAGTACTTC. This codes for CASSLAASSYEQYF.

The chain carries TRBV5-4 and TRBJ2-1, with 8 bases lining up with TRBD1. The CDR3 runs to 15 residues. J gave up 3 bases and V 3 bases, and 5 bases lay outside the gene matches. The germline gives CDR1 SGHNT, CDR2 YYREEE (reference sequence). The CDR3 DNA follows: TGTGCCAGCAGCTCCCAGACAGGGGTCTACAATGAGCAGTTCTTC. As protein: CASSSQTGVYNEQFF.

CDR3 amino acids: CASSAGPSGANVLTF. The DNA for the CDR3 is TGTGCCAGCAGCGCAGGCCCCTCCGGGGCCAACGTCCTGACTTTC. This chain links TRBV9 with TRBJ2-6; D is undetermined. The V gene lost 3 bases and the J gene lost 4 bases, with 11 bases spanning the gap. Germline CDR1 SGDLS, CDR2 YYNGEE. This CDR3 has 15 residues.

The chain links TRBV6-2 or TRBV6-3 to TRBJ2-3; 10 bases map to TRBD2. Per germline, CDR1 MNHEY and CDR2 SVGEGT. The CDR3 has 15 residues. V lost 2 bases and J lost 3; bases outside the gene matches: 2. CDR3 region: CASSYLLAGTDTQYF. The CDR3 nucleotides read TGTGCCAGCAGTTACCTACTAGCGGGGACAGATACGCAGTATTTT.

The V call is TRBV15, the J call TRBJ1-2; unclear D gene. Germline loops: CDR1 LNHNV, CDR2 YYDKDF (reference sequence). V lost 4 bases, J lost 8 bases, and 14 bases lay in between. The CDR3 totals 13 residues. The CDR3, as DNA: TGTGCCACCAGCATGGAAGGGAGAAGAGGCTACACCTTC. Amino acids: CATSMEGRRGYTF.

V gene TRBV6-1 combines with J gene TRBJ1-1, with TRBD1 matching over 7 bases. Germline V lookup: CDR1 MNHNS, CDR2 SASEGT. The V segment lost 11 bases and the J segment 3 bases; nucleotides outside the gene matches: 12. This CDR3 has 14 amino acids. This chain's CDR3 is CACQETGFDTEAFF. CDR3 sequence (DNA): TGTGCCTGCCAGGAGACAGGGTTTGACACTGAAGCTTTCTTT.